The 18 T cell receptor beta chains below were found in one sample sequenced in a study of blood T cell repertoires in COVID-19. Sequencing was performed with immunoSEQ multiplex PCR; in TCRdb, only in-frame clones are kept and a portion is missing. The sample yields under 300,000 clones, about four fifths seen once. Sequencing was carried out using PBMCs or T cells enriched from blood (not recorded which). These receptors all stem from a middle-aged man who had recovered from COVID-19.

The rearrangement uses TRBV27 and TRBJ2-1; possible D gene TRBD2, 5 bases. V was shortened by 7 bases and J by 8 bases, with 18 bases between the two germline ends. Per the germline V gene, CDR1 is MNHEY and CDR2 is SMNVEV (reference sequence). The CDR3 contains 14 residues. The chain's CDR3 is CASKREYNGYEQFF. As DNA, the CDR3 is TGTGCCAGCAAGAGGGAATACAATGGCTATGAGCAGTTCTTC.

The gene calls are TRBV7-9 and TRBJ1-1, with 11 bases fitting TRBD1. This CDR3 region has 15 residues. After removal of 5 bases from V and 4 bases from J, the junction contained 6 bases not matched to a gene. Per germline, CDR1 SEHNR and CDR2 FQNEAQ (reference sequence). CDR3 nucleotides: TGTGCCAGCAGCCTAGGACAGGGGGCGGTCACTGAAGCTTTCTTT. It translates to CASSLGQGAVTEAFF.

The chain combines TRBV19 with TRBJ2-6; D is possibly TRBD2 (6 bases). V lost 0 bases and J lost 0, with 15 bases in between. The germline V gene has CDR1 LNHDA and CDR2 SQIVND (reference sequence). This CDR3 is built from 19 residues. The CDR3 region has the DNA TGTGCCAGTAGTATAGAGCGGGGACGGGAAAGCTCTGGGGCCAACGTCCTGACTTTC. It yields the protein CASSIERGRESSGANVLTF.

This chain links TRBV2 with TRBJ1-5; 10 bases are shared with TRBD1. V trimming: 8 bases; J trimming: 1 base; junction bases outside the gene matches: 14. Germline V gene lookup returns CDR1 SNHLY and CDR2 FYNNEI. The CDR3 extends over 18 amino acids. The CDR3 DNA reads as TGTGCCAGCTCGTCAGGGGACAGGGGTTTTATGAGCAATCAGCCCCAGCATTTT. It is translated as CASSSGDRGFMSNQPQHF.

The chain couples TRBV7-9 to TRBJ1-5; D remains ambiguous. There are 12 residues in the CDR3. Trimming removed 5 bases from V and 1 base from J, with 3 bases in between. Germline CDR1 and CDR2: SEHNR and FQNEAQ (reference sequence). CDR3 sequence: CASSRSNQPQHF. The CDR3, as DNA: TGTGCCAGCAGCCGGAGCAATCAGCCCCAGCATTTT.

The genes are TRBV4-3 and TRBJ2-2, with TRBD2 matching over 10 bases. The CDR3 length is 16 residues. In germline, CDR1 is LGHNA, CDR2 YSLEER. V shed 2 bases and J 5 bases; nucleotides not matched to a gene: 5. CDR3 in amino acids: CASSQLASGRTGELFF. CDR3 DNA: TGCGCCAGCAGCCAACTGGCTAGCGGGAGAACCGGGGAGCTGTTTTTT.

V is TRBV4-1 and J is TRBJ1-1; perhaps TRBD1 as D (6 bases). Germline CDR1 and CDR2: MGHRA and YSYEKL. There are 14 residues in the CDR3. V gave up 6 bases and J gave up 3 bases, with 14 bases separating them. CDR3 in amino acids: CASSRGGGDTEAFF. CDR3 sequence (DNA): TGCGCCAGCAGTAGGGGGGGTGGGGACACTGAAGCTTTCTTT.

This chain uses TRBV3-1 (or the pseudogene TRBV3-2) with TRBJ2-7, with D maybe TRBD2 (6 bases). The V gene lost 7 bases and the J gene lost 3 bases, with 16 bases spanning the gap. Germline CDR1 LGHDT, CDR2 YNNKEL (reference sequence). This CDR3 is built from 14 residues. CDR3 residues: CASTLRGSGYEQYF. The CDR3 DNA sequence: TGTGCCAGCACCCTAAGGGGTAGCGGCTACGAGCAGTACTTC.

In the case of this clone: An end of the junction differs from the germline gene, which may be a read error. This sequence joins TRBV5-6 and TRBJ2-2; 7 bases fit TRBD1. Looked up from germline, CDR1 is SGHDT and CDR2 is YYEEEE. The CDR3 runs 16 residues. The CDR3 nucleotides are TGTGCCAGCAGCTTGGGGATCAGGGGGAACGCCGGGGAGCTGTTTTTT. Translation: CASSLGIRGNAGELFF.

CDR3 amino acids: CATSDTPYRGTNTEAFF. DNA for the CDR3: TGTGCCACCAGTGATACCCCTTACAGGGGGACGAACACTGAAGCTTTCTTT. The chain has TRBV24-1 and TRBJ1-1, with 8 bases aligning to TRBD1. J gave up 1 base and V 3 bases, and 9 bases lay outside the gene matches. Per the germline V gene, CDR1 is KGHDR and CDR2 is SFDVKD. This CDR3 contains 17 residues.

CDR3 DNA: TGTGCCAGCAGCCACAGGGGTCATGGCTACACCTTC. Residues: CASSHRGHGYTF. The V and J genes are TRBV3-1 (or the pseudogene TRBV3-2) and TRBJ1-2; the D gene is possibly TRBD1 (6 bases). V dropped 3 bases and J dropped 6 bases, with 8 bases sitting between them. CDR1 is LGHDT, CDR2 YNNKEL, per germline (reference sequence). The CDR3 has 12 residues.

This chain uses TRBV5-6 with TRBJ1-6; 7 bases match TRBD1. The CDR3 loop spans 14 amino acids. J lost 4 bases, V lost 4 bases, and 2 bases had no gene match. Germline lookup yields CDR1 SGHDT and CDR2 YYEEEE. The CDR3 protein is CASSEGQYNSPLHF. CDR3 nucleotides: TGTGCCAGCAGCGAGGGACAGTATAATTCACCCCTCCACTTT.

The CDR3 loop reads CASGLPHSNQPQHF. CDR3 DNA sequence: TGTGCCTCAGGGCTGCCCCATAGCAATCAGCCCCAGCATTTT. The J gene is TRBJ1-5, the V gene TRBV30; possible D gene TRBD1, 5 bases. This CDR3 has 14 amino acids. V lost 7 bases to trimming and J lost 0 bases, with 13 bases between them. CDR1 is GTSNPN and CDR2 is SVGIG in the germline V gene (reference sequence).

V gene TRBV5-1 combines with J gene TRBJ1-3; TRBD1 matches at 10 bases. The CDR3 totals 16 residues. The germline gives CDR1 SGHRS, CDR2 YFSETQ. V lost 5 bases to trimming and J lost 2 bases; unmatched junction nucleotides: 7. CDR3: CASSPTTGGPGNTIYF. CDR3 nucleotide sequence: TGCGCCAGCAGTCCTACGACAGGGGGCCCTGGAAACACCATATATTTT.

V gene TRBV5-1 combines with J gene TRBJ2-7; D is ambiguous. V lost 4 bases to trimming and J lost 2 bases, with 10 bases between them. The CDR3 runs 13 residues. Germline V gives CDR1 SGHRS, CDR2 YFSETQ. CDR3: CASSPSRAYEQYF. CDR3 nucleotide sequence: TGCGCCAGCAGCCCGTCCCGAGCCTACGAGCAGTACTTC.

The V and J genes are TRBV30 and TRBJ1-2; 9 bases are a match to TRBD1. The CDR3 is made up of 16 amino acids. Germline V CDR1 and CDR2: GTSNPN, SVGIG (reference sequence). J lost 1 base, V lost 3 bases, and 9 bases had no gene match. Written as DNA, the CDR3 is TGTGCCTGGAGAGCCCTGGGACAGGGAAATAACTATGGCTACACCTTC. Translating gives CAWRALGQGNNYGYTF. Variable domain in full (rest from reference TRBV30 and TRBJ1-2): SQTIHQWPATLVQPVGSPLSLECTVEGTSNPNLYWYRQAAGRGLQLLFYSVGIGQISSEVPQNLSASRPQDRQFILSSKKLLLSDSGFYLCAWRALGQGNNYGYTFGSGTRLTVV.

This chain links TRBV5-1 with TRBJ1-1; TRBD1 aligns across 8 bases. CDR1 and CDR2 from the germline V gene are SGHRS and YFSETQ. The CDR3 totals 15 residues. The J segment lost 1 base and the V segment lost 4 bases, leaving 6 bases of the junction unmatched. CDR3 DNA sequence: TGCGCCAGCAGCCCCAGGACAGGGTCGAACACTGAAGCTTTCTTT. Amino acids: CASSPRTGSNTEAFF.

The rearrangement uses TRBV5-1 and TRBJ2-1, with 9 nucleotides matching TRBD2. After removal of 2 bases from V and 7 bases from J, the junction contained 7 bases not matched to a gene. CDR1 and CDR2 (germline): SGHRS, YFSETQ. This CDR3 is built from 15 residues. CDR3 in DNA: TGCGCCAGCAGCTTCACCGGGACTAGCAGGAATGAGCAGTTCTTC. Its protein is CASSFTGTSRNEQFF.